The 8 T cell receptor beta chains below were found in one sample sequenced in a study of cytomegalovirus exposure and HLA in healthy donors. The protocol was immunoSEQ multiplex PCR, while the TCRdb copy is restricted to in-frame clones and leaves out a portion. The sample records 120,000 or so clones, roughly 90% being singletons. Material: PBMCs. These receptors were taken from a woman in her twenties or thirties in good health and CMV-seropositive.

The chain links TRBV2 to TRBJ1-6; the D gene is possibly TRBD1 (5 bases). The CDR3 contains 17 residues. Germline CDR1 reads SNHLY; CDR2 reads FYNNEI. Trimming took 7 bases from V and 7 from J, leaving 23 bases between them. The CDR3 sequence is CASKSSIQGAVNSPLHF. The CDR3, as DNA: TGTGCCAGCAAAAGTTCTATTCAGGGTGCGGTGAATTCACCCCTCCACTTT.

The V call is TRBV15, the J call TRBJ2-1; 11 nucleotides match TRBD2. CDR3 size: 14 residues. With 4 bases clipped from V and 8 bases from J, the junction kept 4 bases outside the gene matches. CDR1 LNHNV and CDR2 YYDKDF come from the germline V gene (reference sequence). CDR3 in DNA: TGTGCCACCAGCATCACTAGCGGGAGTTATGAGCAGTTCTTC. It is translated as CATSITSGSYEQFF.

This clone has a single count. The rearrangement uses TRBV7-7 and TRBJ2-7, with D hard to call. The CDR3 totals 13 residues. Germline CDR1 reads SSHAT; CDR2 reads FNYEAQ (reference sequence). The germline V and J ends were trimmed by 3 bases and 6 bases, with 12 bases remaining between them. DNA of the CDR3: TGTGCCAGCAGCTTGTCCGCGTCCCTCGAGCAGTACTTC. Its protein product is CASSLSASLEQYF.

This CDR3 reads CASSLDLRHSGANVLTF. The CDR3 coding sequence is TGCGCCAGCAGCTTGGACCTCCGACACTCTGGGGCCAACGTCCTGACTTTC. The chain employs TRBV5-1 and TRBJ2-6; D is unresolved. This CDR3 comprises 17 residues. Germline CDR1 SGHRS, CDR2 YFSETQ. Trimming took off 0 bases at V and 0 bases at J, with 10 bases between the two ends.

This chain connects TRBV6-5 to TRBJ2-5; TRBD1 matches 7 bases. V lost 5 bases and J lost 5; bases outside the gene matches: 5. The CDR3 has 13 amino acids. Germline CDR1 and CDR2: MNHEY and SVGAGI. This CDR3 is CASSPTGEETQYF. In DNA form, the CDR3 reads TGTGCCAGCAGTCCTACAGGGGAGGAGACCCAGTACTTC.

CDR3 protein: CASSLLGTGVGYTF. The CDR3 DNA reads as TGTGCCAGCAGTTTATTGGGGACTGGTGTCGGCTACACCTTC. The J gene is TRBJ1-2, the V gene TRBV27; tentative D call: TRBD1 (5 bases). V dropped 1 base and J dropped 8 bases, with 14 bases sitting between them. The CDR3 spans 14 residues. Germline V CDR1 and CDR2: MNHEY, SMNVEV (reference sequence).

The CDR3 sequence: CASSEPGGGSEAFF. The CDR3 nucleotides are TGTGCCAGCAGTGAACCGGGGGGGGGATCTGAAGCTTTCTTT. The V and J genes are TRBV25-1 and TRBJ1-1; a possible D gene is TRBD1 (5 bases). The germline CDR1 and CDR2 sequences are MGHDK and SYGVNS. V was cut by 2 bases and J by 6 bases, with 13 bases left in between. This CDR3 has 14 residues.

The chain carries TRBV4-1 and TRBJ2-1; 11 bases are a match to TRBD2. J gave up 7 bases and V 0 bases, and 8 bases lay outside the gene matches. From germline, CDR1 is MGHRA and CDR2 YSYEKL. This CDR3 spans 17 amino acids. CDR3 protein: CASSQDASGRRRNEQFF. The CDR3 DNA reads as TGCGCCAGCAGCCAAGATGCTAGCGGGAGGAGGAGGAATGAGCAGTTCTTC.